This T cell receptor beta chain was captured by sequencing in a study of cytomegalovirus exposure and HLA in healthy donors. About this clone: Its antigen remains unidentified.

Assay used: immunoSEQ multiplex PCR; TCRdb lists only in-frame clones, some missing. The data show some 250,000 clones, around 87% seen once. The CDR3 sequence is 11 residues long. Germline lookup yields CDR1 MNHEY and CDR2 SMNVEV (reference sequence). V was pared by 8 bases and J by 10 bases, with 13 bases between. General study results and limits: The study recorded 164 TCR beta chains that were cytomegalovirus-associated.

The specimen sequenced was PBMCs. The chain has TRBV27 and TRBJ2-3; D might be TRBD2 (7 bases). The sequence came from a woman in her 30s in good health and CMV-seropositive. CDR3 coding DNA: TGTGCCAGCCTTCGGGGGGCGGCGCAGTATTTT. It specifies CASLRGAAQYF.